The T cell receptor (beta chain) under discussion was sequenced for a study of blood T cell repertoires in COVID-19. Overall study context: Sites in the United States, Italy and Spain provided acute and convalescent COVID-19 samples. PBMCs, B-cell-depleted T cells, or T cells provided the cDNA or gDNA that made up the material.

How the authors handled the data: Amplification of reference gene primers provided the estimated nucleated cell counts. TCRdb's copy holds only in-frame clones and misses some; the assay was immunoSEQ multiplex PCR. V and J calls and clone size follow that table, whereas D and trimming were derived from the DNA. The data show around 60,000 clones, approximately 80% seen once. The V segment lost 6 bases and the J segment 4 bases; nucleotides outside the gene matches: 2. Germline lookup yields CDR1 SQVTM and CDR2 ANQGSEA. There are 11 residues in the CDR3. Material: peripheral blood. This receptor was obtained from a man aged 55 to 70 with acute or convalescent COVID-19. V gene TRBV29-1 combines with J gene TRBJ2-7; 8 bases are a match to TRBD1. The CDR3 DNA reads as TGCAGCGTCGGGGACAGGTACGAGCAGTACTTC. Translated, it gives CSVGDRYEQYF.